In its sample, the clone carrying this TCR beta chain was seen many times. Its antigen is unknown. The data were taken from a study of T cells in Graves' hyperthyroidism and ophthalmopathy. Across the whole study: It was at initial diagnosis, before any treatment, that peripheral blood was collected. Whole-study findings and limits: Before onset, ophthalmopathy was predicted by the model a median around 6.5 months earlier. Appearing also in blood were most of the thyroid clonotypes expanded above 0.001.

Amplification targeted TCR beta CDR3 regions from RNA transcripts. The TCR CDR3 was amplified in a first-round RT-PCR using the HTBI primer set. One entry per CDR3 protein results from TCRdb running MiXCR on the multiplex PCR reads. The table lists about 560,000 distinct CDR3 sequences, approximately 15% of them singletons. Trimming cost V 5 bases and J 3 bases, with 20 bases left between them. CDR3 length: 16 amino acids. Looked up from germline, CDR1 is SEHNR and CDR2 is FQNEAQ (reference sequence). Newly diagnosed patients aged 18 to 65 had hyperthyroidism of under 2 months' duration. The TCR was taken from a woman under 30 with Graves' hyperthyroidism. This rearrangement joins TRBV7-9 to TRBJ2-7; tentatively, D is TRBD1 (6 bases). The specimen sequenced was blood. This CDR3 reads CASSTRTQGWGYEQYF. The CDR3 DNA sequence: TGTGCCAGCAGCACTAGGACACAGGGTTGGGGCTACGAGCAGTACTTC.